A selection of T cell receptor beta chains follows, all from one sample in a study of cytomegalovirus exposure and HLA in healthy donors. Generated by immunoSEQ multiplex PCR, the TCRdb table keeps only in-frame clones and is missing some. The data contain about 110,000 clones, under 85% of them singletons. The specimen sequenced was PBMCs. The receptors derive from a man aged 35-49 years in good health and CMV-seronegative. Each CDR3 is given with its conserved first and last residue. The D gene is left open where the match is weak. Not every row has a clone size; where given, it reads once, few, many or a size class.

J,size,D,V,DNA,CDR3
TRBJ1-5,-,TRBD1,TRBV4-1,TGCGCCAGCAGCCACGCCGGACAGGGGAATCAGCCCCAGCATTTT,CASSHAGQGNQPQHF
TRBJ2-2,-,TRBD1,TRBV7-9,TGTGCCAGCAGCGCAAACGCCGGGACAGGGAACACCGGGGAGCTGTTTTTT,CASSANAGTGNTGELFF
TRBJ2-6,-,-,TRBV18,TGTGCCAGCTCACCCCGACTGGGCTCTGGGGCCAACGTCCTGACTTTC,CASSPRLGSGANVLTF
TRBJ1-4,-,TRBD1,TRBV25-1,TGTGCCAGCAGTGAATGCCCGGGACAGGGGACTGAAAAACTGTTTTTT,CASSECPGQGTEKLFF
TRBJ1-1,-,-,TRBV27,TGTGCCAGCAGTTTATCGCCAGGTATGAACACTGAAGCTTTCTTT,CASSLSPGMNTEAFF
TRBJ1-6,-,-,TRBV7-9,TGTGCCAGCAGCTTAACGACGGGACTAAGAACTTCACCCCTCCACTTT,CASSLTTGLRTSPLHF
TRBJ2-1,-,-,TRBV4-3,TGCGCCAGCAGCCCGACTGGAAACAATGAGCAGTTCTTC,CASSPTGNNEQFF
TRBJ1-2,-,TRBD1,TRBV7-2,TGTGCCAGCAGCGACTACAGGGGTGGTGACTATGGCTACACCTTC,CASSDYRGGDYGYTF
TRBJ2-3,-,-,TRBV28,TGTGCCAGCAGTTGGGGGCCCACAGAGCCACTTAGCACAGATACGCAGTATTTT,CASSWGPTEPLSTDTQYF
TRBJ1-2,-,-,TRBV4-1,TGCGCCAGCAGGGCGGGGAGCCCAGGCTACACCTTC,CASRAGSPGYTF
TRBJ1-2,few,-,TRBV19,TGTGCCAGTAGTAGCACACGTTCCGGCTACACCTTC,CASSSTRSGYTF
TRBJ2-1,-,-,TRBV7-2,TGTGCCAGCAGCTTTGAGTTGGCTGTCGGGGAGCAGTTCTTC,CASSFELAVGEQFF
TRBJ1-1,-,-,TRBV27,TGTGCCAGCAGCAAGGGGGTCTTTACTGAAGCTTTCTTT,CASSKGVFTEAFF
TRBJ2-7,-,TRBD2,TRBV4-1,TGCGCCAGCAGCCAAGCGGGACTAGCGGGGAGCTACGAGCAGTACTTC,CASSQAGLAGSYEQYF
TRBJ2-7,-,-,TRBV29-1,TGCAGCGTGGGGGAGGGGACACCCGAGCAGTACTTC,CSVGEGTPEQYF
TRBJ2-2,-,TRBD1,TRBV9,TGTGCCAGCAGCGTAGGACAGGGGACCGGGGAGCTGTTTTTT,CASSVGQGTGELFF
TRBJ2-7,-,-,TRBV5-6,TGTGCCAGCAGCTTGACCGGCTCCTACGAGCAGTACTTC,CASSLTGSYEQYF